Shown below are 24 T cell receptor beta chains from a single sample sequenced in a study of cytomegalovirus exposure and HLA in healthy donors. This table comes from immunoSEQ multiplex PCR, and its TCRdb copy is limited to in-frame clones, with some not included. The profile shows about 400,000 clones, 86% of them singletons. The sequencing input was PBMCs. The receptors come from a woman aged 18-29 years in good health and CMV-seronegative.

This clone was seen just once. The chain has TRBV11-1 and TRBJ2-2; D might be TRBD2 (6 bases). The germline gives CDR1 SGHAT, CDR2 FQDESV (reference sequence). The CDR3 is 15 amino acids. Trimming removed 5 bases at V and 4 bases at J, with 14 bases between. The CDR3 sequence: CASSIGGPGTGELFF. CDR3 DNA sequence: TGTGCCAGCAGCATCGGAGGGCCGGGCACCGGGGAGCTGTTTTTT.

The CDR3 sequence is CASSVELSSYNEQFF. The CDR3 bases are TGTGCCAGCAGCGTAGAGCTGAGCTCCTACAATGAGCAGTTCTTC. The rearrangement links TRBV9 to TRBJ2-1; D gene uncertain. Germline V gene sequence: CDR1 SGDLS, CDR2 YYNGEE. Trimming pared 0 bases from V and 0 bases from J, leaving 7 bases between. CDR3 length: 15 amino acids.

The chain is built from TRBV28 and TRBJ2-7; a weak D match, TRBD2 (6 bases). Germline-derived CDR1 and CDR2 are MDHEN and SYDVKM. The germline V and J ends were trimmed by 6 bases and 6 bases, with 15 bases remaining between them. The CDR3 has 13 amino acids. The CDR3 is CASRGEETGEQYF. The DNA for the CDR3 is TGTGCCAGCAGGGGGGAGGAAACTGGCGAGCAGTACTTC. Full variable domain (outside the CDR3, taken from reference TRBV28 and TRBJ2-7): DVKVTQSSRYLVKRTGEKVFLECVQDMDHENMFWYRQDPGLGLRLIYFSYDVKMKEKGDIPEGYSVSREKKERFSLILESASTNQTSMYLCASRGEETGEQYFGPGTRLTVT.

This clone was counted a few times. This chain uses TRBV28 with TRBJ1-6, with D perhaps TRBD1 (6 bases). CDR3 length equals 14 residues. The V end lost 6 bases, the J end lost 7 bases, and 13 bases lay between the germline ends. The germline gives CDR1 MDHEN, CDR2 SYDVKM. The CDR3 protein is CASSQTGYNSPLHF. In DNA form, the CDR3 reads TGTGCCAGCAGCCAAACAGGGTACAATTCACCCCTCCACTTT.

This rearrangement joins TRBV15 to TRBJ2-1; perhaps TRBD1 as D (5 bases). In germline, CDR1 is LNHNV, CDR2 YYDKDF (reference sequence). This CDR3 region has 13 residues. V shed 3 bases and J shed 8 bases, with 11 bases lying between them. In DNA form, the CDR3 reads TGTGCCACCAGCAGGGTGCCCAGGGATGAGCAGTTCTTC. Amino acid sequence: CATSRVPRDEQFF. The entire variable domain, with the rest obtained from reference TRBV15 and TRBJ2-1, is as follows: DAMVIQNPRYQVTQFGKPVTLSCSQTLNHNVMYWYQQKSSQAPKLLFHYYDKDFNNEADTPDNFQSRRPNTSFCFLDIRSPGLGDTAMYLCATSRVPRDEQFFGPGTRLTVL.

The chain couples TRBV27 to TRBJ2-3, with 7 nucleotides matching TRBD2. V shed 3 bases, J shed 5 bases, and the junction held 14 bases outside the gene matches. The CDR3 has 17 amino acids. Per germline, CDR1 MNHEY and CDR2 SMNVEV (reference sequence). CDR3 sequence reads: CASSFYRGGSGRDTQYF. CDR3 sequence (DNA): TGTGCCAGCAGTTTCTACCGCGGCGGGAGTGGAAGAGATACGCAGTATTTT.

CDR3 nucleotide sequence: TGCGCCAGCAGCCCGACTAGCGGGAGTAGGACCGGGGAGCTGTTTTTT. It specifies CASSPTSGSRTGELFF. The chain has TRBV5-1 and TRBJ2-2, with 12 bases fitting TRBD2. Trimming took 4 bases from V and 5 from J; bases not matched to a gene: 6. There are 16 residues in the CDR3. CDR1 and CDR2 (germline): SGHRS, YFSETQ.

The chain links TRBV9 to TRBJ1-4; D call uncertain. Germline lookup yields CDR1 SGDLS and CDR2 YYNGEE. CDR3 length: 12 amino acids. The V gene lost 3 bases and the J gene lost 7 bases, with 7 bases spanning the gap. CDR3 DNA: TGTGCCAGCAGCGACGGCGGTGAAAAACTGTTTTTT. Translated: CASSDGGEKLFF.

This sequence joins TRBV7-3 and TRBJ2-7; 7 bases agree with TRBD1. With 5 bases clipped from V and 5 bases from J, the junction kept 6 bases outside the gene matches. This CDR3 is built from 13 residues. Germline V gene data show CDR1 as SGHTA and CDR2 as FQGTGA. For the CDR3, the DNA is TGTGCCAGCAGCCTCCGAGGGGGCCACGAGCAGTACTTC. This translates into CASSLRGGHEQYF.

This clone occurred a few times. J is TRBJ1-1 and V is TRBV7-2; D unresolved. This CDR3 region has 14 residues. Trimming took off 5 bases at V and 1 base at J, with 11 bases between the two ends. CDR1 is SGHTA, CDR2 FQGNSA, per germline. CDR3 region: CASSRITENTEAFF. Here the CDR3 DNA reads TGTGCCAGCAGCCGAATCACAGAGAACACTGAAGCTTTCTTT. The full variable domain, rest sourced from reference TRBV7-2 and TRBJ1-1, is GAGVSQSPSNKVTEKGKDVELRCDPISGHTALYWYRQSLGQGLEFLIYFQGNSAPDKSGLPSDRFSAERTGGSVSTLTIQRTQQEDSAVYLCASSRITENTEAFFGQGTRLTVV.

The V and J genes are TRBV4-2 and TRBJ2-3, with 10 bases aligning to TRBD2. Germline V gene data show CDR1 as LGHNA and CDR2 as YNFKEQ. This CDR3 contains 16 residues. Trimming took 0 bases from V and 4 from J; bases not matched to a gene: 4. Here the CDR3 reads CASSQEKRGGPDTQYF. Here the CDR3 DNA reads TGTGCCAGCAGCCAAGAAAAGCGGGGGGGCCCAGATACGCAGTATTTT.

This chain connects TRBV27 to TRBJ2-7, with TRBD1 matching over 7 bases. The germline CDR1 and CDR2 sequences are MNHEY and SMNVEV (reference sequence). This CDR3 spans 16 amino acids. The junction had 12 bases not matched to a gene; V was cut back by 5 bases and J by 2 bases. The CDR3 bases are TGTGCCAGCAGTCCATCGGGACAGCCACATACCTACGAGCAGTACTTC. Its translation is CASSPSGQPHTYEQYF.

The chain couples TRBV6-5 to TRBJ1-6, with 11 bases lining up with TRBD1. The CDR3 has 15 residues. Trimming took 8 bases from V and 8 from J; bases not matched to a gene: 8. Germline V lookup: CDR1 MNHEY, CDR2 SVGAGI. CDR3 protein: CASRRTGGADSPLHF. DNA for the CDR3: TGTGCCAGCCGACGGACAGGGGGCGCGGATTCACCCCTCCACTTT.

The V and J genes are TRBV6-5 and TRBJ2-7, with D possibly being TRBD2 (5 bases). This CDR3 contains 14 residues. V was cut by 2 bases and J by 2 bases, with 10 bases left in between. Germline assignment: CDR1 MNHEY and CDR2 SVGAGI. CDR3 in DNA: TGTGCCAGCAGTTACGGCGCGGGTGCCTACGAGCAGTACTTC. Amino acids: CASSYGAGAYEQYF.

The J gene is TRBJ1-5, the V gene TRBV30; D is possibly TRBD1 (5 bases). Germline loops: CDR1 GTSNPN, CDR2 SVGIG (reference sequence). CDR3 size: 12 residues. With 3 bases removed from V and 5 bases from J, the gap between germline ends came to 8 bases. DNA of the CDR3: TGTGCCTGGAGCGCAGGGTATCAGCCCCAGCATTTT. Amino acid sequence: CAWSAGYQPQHF.

The chain combines TRBV20-1 with TRBJ2-7; the D is unclear. The V gene's germline CDR1 is DFQATT and CDR2 SNEGSKA (reference sequence). The germline V and J ends were trimmed by 6 bases and 7 bases, with 13 bases remaining between them. The CDR3 is made up of 11 amino acids. CDR3 coding DNA: TGCAGTGCCACGGGTACCCGAGAGCAGTACTTC. Protein: CSATGTREQYF.

The chain links TRBV27 to TRBJ2-7; TRBD1 matches 10 bases. The CDR3 loop spans 15 amino acids. Germline CDR1 and CDR2: MNHEY and SMNVEV (reference sequence). V gave up 2 bases and J gave up 4 bases; unmatched junction bases: 5. CDR3 bases: TGTGCCAGCAGTTTACGACAGGGGGCGTGGTACGAGCAGTACTTC. Encoded protein: CASSLRQGAWYEQYF.

This clone was seen once. The chain carries TRBV6-1 and TRBJ1-6; D perhaps matches TRBD1 (5 bases). This CDR3 has 17 amino acids. CDR1 is MNHNS, CDR2 SASEGT, per germline. V was pared by 3 bases and J by 0 bases, with 12 bases between. The CDR3 loop is CASSEWGLSSYNSPLHF. The CDR3 DNA reads TGTGCCAGCAGTGAGTGGGGCCTAAGCTCCTATAATTCACCCCTCCACTTT.

This rearrangement joins TRBV27 to TRBJ2-1; 7 bases are a match to TRBD2. V was pared by 3 bases and J by 5 bases, with 7 bases of the junction left unmatched. The CDR3 totals 15 residues. In germline, CDR1 is MNHEY, CDR2 SMNVEV (reference sequence). The CDR3 is CASSLRKLADNEQFF. The CDR3 DNA sequence: TGTGCCAGCAGTTTGAGGAAGCTAGCGGACAATGAGCAGTTCTTC.

The chain is built from TRBV18 and TRBJ2-7; D is perhaps TRBD1 (6 bases). Trimming took off 6 bases at V and 0 bases at J, with 15 bases between the two ends. The CDR3 sequence is 15 residues long. In germline, CDR1 is KGHSH, CDR2 LQKENI. CDR3 in amino acids: CASSPRQGSSYEQYF. In DNA form, the CDR3 reads TGTGCCAGCTCCCCCCGGCAGGGGAGCTCCTACGAGCAGTACTTC.

V is TRBV2 and J is TRBJ1-5, with a tentative D call TRBD1 (6 bases). The CDR3 extends over 15 amino acids. V was cut by 1 base and J by 0 bases, with 7 bases left in between. CDR1 and CDR2 from the germline V gene are SNHLY and FYNNEI. CDR3 sequence (DNA): TGTGCCAGCAGTGAAGAAGGGGGTAGCAATCAGCCCCAGCATTTT. This translates into CASSEEGGSNQPQHF. Complete variable domain (other parts from reference TRBV2 and TRBJ1-5): EPEVTQTPSHQVTQMGQEVILRCVPISNHLYFYWYRQILGQKVEFLVSFYNNEISEKSEIFDDQFSVERPDGSNFTLKIRSTKLEDSAMYFCASSEEGGSNQPQHFGDGTRLSIL.

This chain uses TRBV2 with TRBJ1-4, with D hard to call. CDR1 and CDR2 (germline): SNHLY, FYNNEI. V was clipped by 3 bases and J by 7 bases, with 15 bases between them. The CDR3 length is 15 residues. The CDR3 region is CASSEGRVTVEKLFF. CDR3 DNA sequence: TGTGCCAGCAGTGAGGGGAGGGTAACGGTTGAAAAACTGTTTTTT.

The rearrangement joins TRBV28 to TRBJ2-7, with D unresolved. This CDR3 contains 14 residues. Germline loops: CDR1 MDHEN, CDR2 SYDVKM. Trimming pared 5 bases from V and 2 bases from J, leaving 13 bases between. The CDR3 is CASSITPPTYEQYF. The CDR3 nucleotides are TGTGCCAGCAGTATTACTCCGCCTACCTACGAGCAGTACTTC.

The V call is TRBV15, the J call TRBJ1-2; 8 bases are a match to TRBD1. CDR1 is LNHNV, CDR2 YYDKDF, per germline (reference sequence). This CDR3 has 15 residues. After removal of 5 bases from V and 3 bases from J, the junction contained 8 bases not matched to a gene. DNA of the CDR3: TGTGCCACCAGCTCGGCGGACAGGGCTCACTATGGCTACACCTTC. Translating it yields CATSSADRAHYGYTF. The variable domain in full, completed from reference TRBV15 and TRBJ1-2, reads DAMVIQNPRYQVTQFGKPVTLSCSQTLNHNVMYWYQQKSSQAPKLLFHYYDKDFNNEADTPDNFQSRRPNTSFCFLDIRSPGLGDTAMYLCATSSADRAHYGYTFGSGTRLTVV.